These 28 T cell receptor beta chains originate from one sample sequenced in a study of CD8+ T cells in alopecia areata. After isolation, RNA underwent reverse transcription to generate cDNA as the sequencing template. Some clones are missing from TCRdb's copy, which holds only in-frame ones; the method was immunoSEQ multiplex PCR. The sample yields tens of thousands of clones, 50% to 75% seen once. Sequenced material: CD8+ T cells sorted from blood, taken at week 0. The receptors stem from a human donor with alopecia areata.

The chain is built from TRBV29-1 and TRBJ2-7; no reliable D call. V shed 0 bases and J shed 2 bases, with 11 bases lying between them. This CDR3 contains 14 residues. Per germline, CDR1 SQVTM and CDR2 ANQGSEA. CDR3 DNA sequence: TGCAGCGTTGAAGAGGGGAACTCTCCCTACGAGCAGTACTTC. Residues: CSVEEGNSPYEQYF.

This sequence joins TRBV9 and TRBJ2-5, with D perhaps matching TRBD2 (5 bases). Germline-derived CDR1 and CDR2 are SGDLS and YYNGEE. V lost 0 bases and J lost 0, with 9 bases in between. The CDR3 loop spans 15 amino acids. CDR3: CASSVVPGDQETQYF. DNA of the CDR3: TGTGCCAGCAGCGTAGTTCCCGGGGACCAAGAGACCCAGTACTTC.

The chain links TRBV23-1 to TRBJ2-1; D may match TRBD1 or TRBD2 (5 bases each). TRBV23-1 carries the ORF label, with uncertain function. The CDR3 runs 15 residues. With 1 base removed from V and 3 bases from J, the gap between germline ends came to 10 bases. CDR3 nucleotide sequence: TGCGCCAGCAGTCAATGGGACGTGGACTACAATGAGCAGTTCTTC. Amino acid sequence: CASSQWDVDYNEQFF.

The chain joins TRBV30 to TRBJ2-5, with 11 bases identical to TRBD2. Trimming cost V 2 bases and J 1 base; bases outside gene matches: 3. The CDR3 length is 15 residues. The germline V gene encodes CDR1 GTSNPN and CDR2 SVGIG (reference sequence). As DNA, the CDR3 is TGTGCCTGGAGTTCCGGGACTAGCGGCCAAGAGACCCAGTACTTC. Amino acids: CAWSSGTSGQETQYF.

This clone was observed a single time. The CDR3: CASSPGQGTTSWPQHF. In DNA, the CDR3 is TGTGCCAGCAGCCCTGGGCAGGGCACCACTTCGTGGCCCCAGCATTTT. The chain has TRBV9 and TRBJ1-5; a possible D gene is TRBD1 (5 bases). The CDR3 contains 16 residues. Germline values: CDR1 SGDLS, CDR2 YYNGEE. V was cut by 4 bases and J by 9 bases, with 23 bases left in between.

The chain uses TRBV5-4 and TRBJ2-7; D possibly corresponds to TRBD2 (5 bases). CDR3 size: 14 residues. Germline V gives CDR1 SGHNT, CDR2 YYREEE (reference sequence). V shed 5 bases and J shed 5 bases, with 17 bases lying between them. CDR3 DNA sequence: TGTGCCAGCAGGCCACAACTAGAACCCCACGAGCAGTACTTC. Its translation is CASRPQLEPHEQYF.

In this sample, this clone turned up once. V usage is TRBV7-2 and J usage is TRBJ2-7; D perhaps matches TRBD2 (6 bases). Trimming shortened V by 5 bases and J by 5 bases, and 16 bases separated the two germline ends. CDR3 size: 14 residues. From germline, CDR1 is SGHTA and CDR2 FQGNSA. CDR3 residues: CASSPGLPGDEQYF. The CDR3 DNA is TGTGCCAGCAGCCCGGGACTCCCTGGGGACGAGCAGTACTTC.

This chain uses TRBV4-3 with TRBJ2-6; D is uncertain. Germline values: CDR1 LGHNA, CDR2 YSLEER. Trimming cost V 0 bases and J 4 bases, with 13 bases left between them. This CDR3 comprises 17 residues. Here the CDR3 DNA reads TGCGCCAGCAGCCAAGATTGGGATAGGAGCGGGGCCAACGTCCTGACTTTC. Its translation: CASSQDWDRSGANVLTF.

This clone was seen a single time. This sequence joins TRBV27 and TRBJ1-1, with no clear D. The CDR3 loop spans 16 amino acids. Germline V gene sequence: CDR1 MNHEY, CDR2 SMNVEV (reference sequence). The V and J ends lost 0 bases and 0 bases respectively, with 11 bases between them. Written as DNA, the CDR3 is TGTGCCAGCAGTTTATCGTGGGCAGACATGAACACTGAAGCTTTCTTT. Encoded protein: CASSLSWADMNTEAFF.

This clone was counted once. The rearrangement uses TRBV7-2 and TRBJ2-1; 7 bases match TRBD1. Trimming removed 2 bases from V and 9 bases from J; junction bases left unmatched: 4. The CDR3 contains 13 residues. Germline V gene data show CDR1 as SGHTA and CDR2 as FQGNSA. The CDR3 sequence: CASSLYRGPEQFF. CDR3 DNA sequence: TGTGCCAGCAGCTTATACAGGGGCCCTGAGCAGTTCTTC.

The CDR3 nucleotides are TGTGCCAGCAGCTTACAACACCTAGCGGGATACAATGAGCAGTTCTTC. Translating it yields CASSLQHLAGYNEQFF. The chain has TRBV7-9 and TRBJ2-1, with 9 nucleotides matching TRBD2. V shed 2 bases and J 4 bases; nucleotides not matched to a gene: 6. The germline CDR1 and CDR2 sequences are SEHNR and FQNEAQ (reference sequence). This CDR3 is 16 amino acids long.

This clone occurred a few times. The chain has TRBV5-6 and TRBJ2-7, with D perhaps assigned TRBD1 or TRBD2 (5 bases each). V lost 4 bases and J lost 3, with 14 bases in between. The CDR3 is made up of 14 amino acids. Germline CDR1 and CDR2: SGHDT and YYEEEE. The CDR3 loop is CASSLAGGSYEQYF. CDR3 nucleotide sequence: TGTGCCAGCAGCCTGGCTGGGGGAAGCTACGAGCAGTACTTC.

This clone was counted many times. This rearrangement joins TRBV7-2 to TRBJ2-7; 7 positions match TRBD2. Trimming took 3 bases from V and 2 from J; bases not matched to a gene: 10. The CDR3 totals 16 residues. Per the germline V gene, CDR1 is SGHTA and CDR2 is FQGNSA. CDR3 nucleotide sequence: TGTGCCAGCAGCTTCCCCCAGGGAGGGGAGCCCTACGAGCAGTACTTC. It is translated as CASSFPQGGEPYEQYF.

This chain joins TRBV28 and TRBJ1-2, with D tentatively TRBD1 (6 bases). The CDR3 loop spans 15 amino acids. With 2 bases removed from V and 3 bases from J, the gap between germline ends came to 13 bases. The V gene's germline CDR1 is MDHEN and CDR2 SYDVKM. This chain's CDR3 is CASSLQGPLYYGYTF. CDR3 DNA sequence: TGTGCCAGCAGTTTACAGGGGCCGCTTTACTATGGCTACACCTTC.

Only a few counts were recorded for this clone. This chain joins TRBV7-9 and TRBJ1-2; maybe TRBD1 (5 bases). The CDR3 covers 13 residues. The V gene's germline CDR1 is SEHNR and CDR2 FQNEAQ (reference sequence). Trimming took 5 bases from V and 6 from J, leaving 13 bases between them. The CDR3 spells CASSATGTDGYTF. CDR3 nucleotide sequence: TGTGCCAGCAGCGCAACCGGGACCGATGGCTACACCTTC.

The CDR3 sequence is CSVASLTVIEGVAKNIQYF. In nucleotides, the CDR3 is TGCAGCGTCGCTAGCCTGACAGTTATCGAGGGTGTAGCCAAAAACATTCAGTACTTC. This sequence joins TRBV29-1 and TRBJ2-4, with D perhaps TRBD1 or TRBD2 (5 bases each). The germline V and J ends were trimmed by 6 bases and 0 bases, with 27 bases remaining between them. Germline V CDR1 and CDR2: SQVTM, ANQGSEA. This CDR3 region has 19 residues.

The V gene is TRBV6-6, the J gene TRBJ2-2; D uncertain. This CDR3 region has 13 residues. V lost 2 bases and J lost 5, with 6 bases in between. CDR1 is MNHNY, CDR2 SVGAGI, per germline (reference sequence). The CDR3 DNA follows: TGTGCCAGCAGTTACACTCGGACCGGGGAGCTGTTTTTT. Translation gives CASSYTRTGELFF.

The chain employs TRBV19 and TRBJ2-7; no reliable D call. Between the trimmed V and J ends, which lost 6 bases and 3 bases, there was a span of 12 bases. This CDR3 has 13 amino acids. CDR1 is LNHDA and CDR2 is SQIVND in the germline V gene (reference sequence). Here the CDR3 reads CASSLDGSYEQYF. CDR3 nucleotides: TGTGCCAGTAGCCTGGACGGAAGCTACGAGCAGTACTTC.

This rearrangement joins TRBV7-9 to TRBJ1-5, with D unresolved. V dropped 7 bases and J dropped 0 bases, with 13 bases sitting between them. The germline gives CDR1 SEHNR, CDR2 FQNEAQ (reference sequence). The CDR3 consists of 15 residues. CDR3 loop: CASTAGLYSNQPQHF. The CDR3 region has the DNA TGTGCCAGCACCGCCGGCCTTTATAGCAATCAGCCCCAGCATTTT.

The CDR3 region has the DNA TGTGCCAGCAGCTTAGCGAGCAGCCCGGTCTTGGGGCAGTACTTC. Amino acid sequence: CASSLASSPVLGQYF. The chain couples TRBV7-2 to TRBJ2-7; D not certain. This CDR3 comprises 15 residues. The V end was cut by 0 bases, the J end by 9 bases, with 18 bases between. The germline V gene encodes CDR1 SGHTA and CDR2 FQGNSA.

This clone was seen once. The rearrangement links TRBV30 to TRBJ1-1; perhaps TRBD1 as D (6 bases). The CDR3 length is 11 residues. V was clipped by 1 base and J by 8 bases, with 8 bases between them. Germline V lookup: CDR1 GTSNPN, CDR2 SVGIG (reference sequence). The CDR3 sequence: CAWSDGTEAFF. The CDR3 DNA sequence: TGTGCCTGGAGTGACGGGACAGAAGCTTTCTTT.

The rearrangement joins TRBV30 to TRBJ1-1; D gene uncertain. The CDR3 length is 14 residues. CDR1 GTSNPN and CDR2 SVGIG come from the germline V gene (reference sequence). V was pared by 0 bases and J by 6 bases, with 14 bases between. The CDR3 loop is CAWSVGTFWAEAFF. The CDR3 coding sequence is TGTGCCTGGAGTGTGGGTACTTTCTGGGCTGAAGCTTTCTTT.

This clone was picked up a small number of times. CDR3 protein: CSVGLAELSYNEQFF. The CDR3 DNA reads TGCAGCGTTGGTTTAGCGGAGCTCTCCTACAATGAGCAGTTCTTC. This sequence joins TRBV29-1 and TRBJ2-1, with D possibly TRBD2 on 6 matching bases. V shed 4 bases and J shed 0 bases, with 13 bases lying between them. Germline V gene data show CDR1 as SQVTM and CDR2 as ANQGSEA. The CDR3 sequence is 15 residues long.

V is TRBV4-3 and J is TRBJ2-3; 8 bases are a match to TRBD2. Trimming at V came to 2 bases and at J to 5 bases, leaving 9 bases not matched to a gene. The CDR3 sequence is 16 residues long. Germline CDR1 and CDR2: LGHNA and YSLEER. The CDR3 coding sequence is TGCGCCAGCAGCCAACGGACGGGGGGGCCGCGAGATACGCAGTATTTT. It specifies CASSQRTGGPRDTQYF.

The CDR3 DNA sequence: TGCGCCAGCAGCTTGACACTAGCGGGGGGGCTCGAGCAGTTCTTC. It codes for CASSLTLAGGLEQFF. The chain combines TRBV5-1 with TRBJ2-1; 13 positions match TRBD2. CDR3 length: 15 residues. J was trimmed by 10 bases and V by 1 base; bases with no gene match: 5. The germline CDR1 and CDR2 sequences are SGHRS and YFSETQ.

The chain has TRBV27 and TRBJ1-5; weak D call: TRBD1 (5 bases). The V gene lost 3 bases and the J gene lost 5 bases, with 8 bases spanning the gap. Germline assignment: CDR1 MNHEY and CDR2 SMNVEV (reference sequence). The CDR3 is made up of 13 amino acids. CDR3 sequence reads: CASSLGLYQPQHF. Written as DNA, the CDR3 is TGTGCCAGCAGTTTGGGACTGTATCAGCCCCAGCATTTT.

This clone was counted a few times. The rearrangement links TRBV15 to TRBJ2-1; tentatively, D is TRBD2 (5 bases). Looked up from germline, CDR1 is LNHNV and CDR2 is YYDKDF (reference sequence). The V end lost 5 bases, the J end lost 4 bases, and 9 bases lay between the germline ends. CDR3 length equals 13 residues. The CDR3: CATSEGTYNEQFF. The CDR3 nucleotides read TGTGCCACCAGCGAGGGAACGTACAATGAGCAGTTCTTC.

This clone came up a few times. V is TRBV9 and J is TRBJ2-7; either TRBD1 or TRBD2 may fit D (5 bases each). Germline-derived CDR1 and CDR2 are SGDLS and YYNGEE. CDR3 size: 15 residues. Trimming left V 0 bases short and J 4 bases short, with 14 bases between. Here the CDR3 reads CASSVEAGRNYEQYF. CDR3 bases: TGTGCCAGCAGCGTAGAGGCAGGGAGAAATTACGAGCAGTACTTC.